Here is one T cell receptor (beta chain) with its context. Its antigen is unknown. The CDR3 covers 13 residues. Trimming cost V 2 bases and J 3 bases, with 8 bases left between them. Germline values: CDR1 SGHNT, CDR2 YYREEE (reference sequence). This record belongs to a study of lymphopenia after photon versus proton radiotherapy. Broader study findings: Relative stability marked proton patients; photon patients lost diversity and naive cells. Oligoclonal CD8+ Temra expansion after nadir drove photon patients' diversity drop. Better survival with proton therapy was suggested as possible, not demonstrated. Post-nadir TCR diversity decline inversely tracked overall survival among those who died.

TCRdb keeps only in-frame clones here, not all; method: immunoSEQ multiplex PCR. The sample consists of 17,000 or so clones, less than 90% of them appearing once. V usage is TRBV5-4 and J usage is TRBJ2-5; no clear D gene. The origin of this receptor is a man in his 70s with pancreatic cancer. This specimen consisted of peripheral blood, obtained from a patient treated with proton-based radiotherapy. In DNA form, the CDR3 reads TGTGCCAGCAGCTTCGTTGGGGAAGAGACCCAGTACTTC. Translated, it gives CASSFVGEETQYF.